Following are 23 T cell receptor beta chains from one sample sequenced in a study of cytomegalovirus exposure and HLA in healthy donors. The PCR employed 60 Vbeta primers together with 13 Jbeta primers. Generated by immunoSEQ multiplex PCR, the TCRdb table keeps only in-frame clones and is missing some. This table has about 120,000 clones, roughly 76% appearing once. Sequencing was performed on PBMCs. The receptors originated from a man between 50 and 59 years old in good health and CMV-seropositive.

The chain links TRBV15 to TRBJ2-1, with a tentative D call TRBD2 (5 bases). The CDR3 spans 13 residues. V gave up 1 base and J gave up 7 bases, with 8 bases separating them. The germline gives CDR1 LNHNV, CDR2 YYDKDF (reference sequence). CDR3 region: CATSRVLANEQFF. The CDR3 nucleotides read TGTGCCACCAGCAGAGTTCTAGCAAATGAGCAGTTCTTC.

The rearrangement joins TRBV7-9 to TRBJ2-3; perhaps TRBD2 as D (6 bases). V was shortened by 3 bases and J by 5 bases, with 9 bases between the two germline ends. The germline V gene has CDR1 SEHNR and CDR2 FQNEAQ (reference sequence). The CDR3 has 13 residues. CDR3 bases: TGTGCCAGCAGCTTGATGGGAGGAGATACGCAGTATTTT. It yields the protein CASSLMGGDTQYF.

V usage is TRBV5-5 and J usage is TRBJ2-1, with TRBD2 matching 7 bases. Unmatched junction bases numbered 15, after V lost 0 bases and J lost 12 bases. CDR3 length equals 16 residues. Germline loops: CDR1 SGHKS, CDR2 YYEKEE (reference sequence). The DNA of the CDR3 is TGTGCCAGCAGCTTGGTGGGAGGGGCAATGAATATTGGGCAGTTCTTC. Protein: CASSLVGGAMNIGQFF. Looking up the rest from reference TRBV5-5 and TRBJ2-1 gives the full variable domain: DAGVTQSPTHLIKTRGQQVTLRCSPISGHKSVSWYQQVLGQGPQFIFQYYEKEERGRGNFPDRFSARQFPNYSSELNVNALLLGDSALYLCASSLVGGAMNIGQFFGPGTRLTVL.

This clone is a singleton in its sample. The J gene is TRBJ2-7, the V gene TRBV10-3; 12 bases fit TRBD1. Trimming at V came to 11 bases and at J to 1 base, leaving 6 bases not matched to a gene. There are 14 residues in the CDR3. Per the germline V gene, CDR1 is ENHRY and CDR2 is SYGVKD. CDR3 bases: TGTGCCGCATCGGGACAGGGGGCGTCCTACGAGCAGTACTTC. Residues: CAASGQGASYEQYF.

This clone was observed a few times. The CDR3 is CASRLTGVTEAFF. CDR3 coding DNA: TGTGCCAGCAGGCTAACGGGGGTGACTGAAGCTTTCTTT. The chain couples TRBV2 to TRBJ1-1, with D maybe TRBD1 (5 bases). The V gene lost 6 bases and the J gene lost 5 bases, with 13 bases spanning the gap. CDR3 length: 13 amino acids. From germline, CDR1 is SNHLY and CDR2 FYNNEI.

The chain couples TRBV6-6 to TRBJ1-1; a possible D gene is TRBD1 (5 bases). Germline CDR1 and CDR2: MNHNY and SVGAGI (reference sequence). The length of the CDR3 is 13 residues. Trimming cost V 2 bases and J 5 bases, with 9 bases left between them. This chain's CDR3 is CASSYTGGTEAFF. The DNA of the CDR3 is TGTGCCAGCAGTTACACGGGGGGGACTGAAGCTTTCTTT.

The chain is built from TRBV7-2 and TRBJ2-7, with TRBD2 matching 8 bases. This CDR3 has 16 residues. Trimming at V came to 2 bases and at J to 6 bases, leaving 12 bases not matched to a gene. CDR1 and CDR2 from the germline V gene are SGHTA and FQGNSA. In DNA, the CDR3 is TGTGCCAGCAGCTTAAGGGGCCCCGGGACTAGTAGCGAGCAGTACTTC. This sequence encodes CASSLRGPGTSSEQYF.

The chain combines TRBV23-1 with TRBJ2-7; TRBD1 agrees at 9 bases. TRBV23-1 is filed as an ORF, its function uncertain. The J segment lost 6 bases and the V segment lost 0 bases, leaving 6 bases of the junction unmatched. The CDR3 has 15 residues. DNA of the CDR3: TGCGCCAGCAGTCAATCCTTGGGACAGGGTGGCGAGCAGTACTTC. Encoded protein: CASSQSLGQGGEQYF.

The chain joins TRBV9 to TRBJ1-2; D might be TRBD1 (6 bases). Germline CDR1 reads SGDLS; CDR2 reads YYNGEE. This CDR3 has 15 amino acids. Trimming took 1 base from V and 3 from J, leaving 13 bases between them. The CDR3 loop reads CASSVRGEGDYGYTF. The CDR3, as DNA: TGTGCCAGCAGCGTACGGGGAGAGGGGGACTATGGCTACACCTTC.

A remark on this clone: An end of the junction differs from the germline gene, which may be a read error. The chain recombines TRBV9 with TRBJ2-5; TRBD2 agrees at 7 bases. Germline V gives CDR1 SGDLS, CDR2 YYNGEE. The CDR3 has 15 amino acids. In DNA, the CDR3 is TGTGTCAGCAGCGTTGAGCGGGAAGAGGGGGAGACCCAGTACTTC. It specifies CVSSVEREEGETQYF.

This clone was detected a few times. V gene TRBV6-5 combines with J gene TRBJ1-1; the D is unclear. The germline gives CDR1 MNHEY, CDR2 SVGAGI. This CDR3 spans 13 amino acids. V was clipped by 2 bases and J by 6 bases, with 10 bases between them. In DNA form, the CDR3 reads TGTGCCAGCAGTTACCGGTCAGAGGCTGAAGCTTTCTTT. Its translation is CASSYRSEAEAFF.

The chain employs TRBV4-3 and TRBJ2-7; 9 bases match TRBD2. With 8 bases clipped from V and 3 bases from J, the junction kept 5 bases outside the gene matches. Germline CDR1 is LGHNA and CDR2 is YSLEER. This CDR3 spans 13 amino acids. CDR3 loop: CASSPAGGYEQYF. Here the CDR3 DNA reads TGCGCCAGCTCCCCAGCGGGGGGCTACGAGCAGTACTTC.

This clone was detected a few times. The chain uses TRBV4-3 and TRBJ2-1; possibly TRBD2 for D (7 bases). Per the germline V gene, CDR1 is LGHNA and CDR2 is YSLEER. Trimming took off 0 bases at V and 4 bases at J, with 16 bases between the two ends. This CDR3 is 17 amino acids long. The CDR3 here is CASSQDLGGASYNEQFF. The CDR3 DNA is TGCGCCAGCAGCCAAGATCTTGGGGGGGCTTCGTACAATGAGCAGTTCTTC.

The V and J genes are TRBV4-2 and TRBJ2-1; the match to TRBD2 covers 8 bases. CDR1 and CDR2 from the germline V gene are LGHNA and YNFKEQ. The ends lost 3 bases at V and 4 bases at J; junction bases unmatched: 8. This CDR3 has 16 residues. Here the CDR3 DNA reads TGTGCCAGCAGCCACTCACTAGCGGTTGGGTACAATGAGCAGTTCTTC. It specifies CASSHSLAVGYNEQFF.

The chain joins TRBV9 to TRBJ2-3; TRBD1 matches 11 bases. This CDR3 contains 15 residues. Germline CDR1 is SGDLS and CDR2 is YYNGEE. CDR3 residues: CASRGSGQGADTQYF. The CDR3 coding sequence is TGTGCTTCCAGAGGATCGGGACAGGGGGCAGATACGCAGTATTTT.

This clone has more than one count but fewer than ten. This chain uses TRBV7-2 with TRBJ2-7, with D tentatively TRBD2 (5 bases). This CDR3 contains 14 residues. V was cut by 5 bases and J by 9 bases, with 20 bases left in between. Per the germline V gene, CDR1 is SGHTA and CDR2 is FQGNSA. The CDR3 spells CASSLRDSLEGQYF. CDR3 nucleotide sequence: TGTGCCAGCAGCCTCAGAGACTCCCTTGAGGGGCAGTACTTC.

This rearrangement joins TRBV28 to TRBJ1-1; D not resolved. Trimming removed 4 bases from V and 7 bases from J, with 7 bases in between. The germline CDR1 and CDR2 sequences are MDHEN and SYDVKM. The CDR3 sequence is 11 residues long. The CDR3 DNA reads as TGTGCCAGCAGTTCTACGATTGAAGCTTTCTTT. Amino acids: CASSSTIEAFF.

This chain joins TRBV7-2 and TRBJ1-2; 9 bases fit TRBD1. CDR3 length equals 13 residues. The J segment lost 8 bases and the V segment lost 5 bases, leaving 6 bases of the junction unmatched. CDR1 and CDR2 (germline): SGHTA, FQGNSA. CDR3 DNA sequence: TGTGCCAGCAGCCGGACAGGGGATGGAGGCTACACCTTC. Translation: CASSRTGDGGYTF.

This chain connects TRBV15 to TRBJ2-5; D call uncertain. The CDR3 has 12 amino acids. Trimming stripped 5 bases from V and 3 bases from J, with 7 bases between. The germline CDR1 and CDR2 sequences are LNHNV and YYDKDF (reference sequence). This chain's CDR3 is CATSELKETQYF. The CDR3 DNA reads TGTGCCACCAGCGAACTTAAAGAGACCCAGTACTTC.

This CDR3 is CASSYNRLNTGELFF. In nucleotides, the CDR3 is TGTGCCAGCAGTTACAACAGGTTAAACACCGGGGAGCTGTTTTTT. The V and J genes are TRBV6-5 and TRBJ2-2; weak D call: TRBD1 (5 bases). Germline loops: CDR1 MNHEY, CDR2 SVGAGI. Trimming removed 2 bases from V and 2 bases from J, with 9 bases in between. This CDR3 region has 15 residues.

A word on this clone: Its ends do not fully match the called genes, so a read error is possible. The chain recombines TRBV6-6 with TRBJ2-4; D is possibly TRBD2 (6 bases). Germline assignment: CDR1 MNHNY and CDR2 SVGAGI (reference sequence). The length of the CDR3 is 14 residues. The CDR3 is CAGSYPERGIRRYF. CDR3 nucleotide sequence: TGTGCCGGCAGTTACCCGGAACGGGGGATCCGGCGGTACTTC.

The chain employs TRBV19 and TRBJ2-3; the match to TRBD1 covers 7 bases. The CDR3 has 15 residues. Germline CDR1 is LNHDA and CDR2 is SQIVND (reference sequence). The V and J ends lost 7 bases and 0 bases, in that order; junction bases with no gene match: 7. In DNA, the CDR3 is TGTGCCAGTAAGGGGGCCTACCTGAGCACAGATACGCAGTATTTT. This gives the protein CASKGAYLSTDTQYF.

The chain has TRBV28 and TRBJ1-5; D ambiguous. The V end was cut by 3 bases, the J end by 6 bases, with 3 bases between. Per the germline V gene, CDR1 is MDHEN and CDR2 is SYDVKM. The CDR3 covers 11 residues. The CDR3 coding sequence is TGTGCCAGCAGTTTTCGTCAGCCCCAGCATTTT. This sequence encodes CASSFRQPQHF.